What follows are 20 T cell receptor beta chains derived from one specimen sequenced in a study of cytotoxic CD8 clonotypes in ibrutinib-treated CLL. Assay: immunoSEQ multiplex PCR; the TCRdb copy retains only in-frame clones and omits some. Of approximately 45,000 clones in the sample, over 60% were seen once. The sequencing here drew on PBMCs, taken after 24 months of ibrutinib treatment. The receptors stem from a human donor with chronic lymphocytic leukemia.

This clone was detected only a few times. The chain combines TRBV30 with TRBJ2-7, with D possibly being TRBD2 (5 bases). V was shortened by 3 bases and J by 3 bases, with 12 bases between the two germline ends. There are 13 residues in the CDR3. CDR1 and CDR2 (germline): GTSNPN, SVGIG (reference sequence). The CDR3: CAWSGEGYYEQYF. CDR3 sequence (DNA): TGTGCCTGGAGCGGTGAGGGTTACTACGAGCAGTACTTC.

The chain has TRBV9 and TRBJ2-2, with D unresolved. The V gene lost 3 bases and the J gene lost 0 bases, with 9 bases spanning the gap. Germline V lookup: CDR1 SGDLS, CDR2 YYNGEE. The CDR3 loop spans 15 amino acids. CDR3 loop: CASSALGTNTGELFF. The CDR3 DNA is TGTGCCAGCAGCGCCCTCGGAACGAACACCGGGGAGCTGTTTTTT.

The chain links TRBV5-4 to TRBJ2-3; the D is unclear. V lost 5 bases to trimming and J lost 3 bases, with 13 bases between them. Germline CDR1 reads SGHNT; CDR2 reads YYREEE (reference sequence). The CDR3 length is 14 residues. The CDR3 DNA is TGTGCCAGCAGAGGTCTCCTTACGACAGATACGCAGTATTTT. It yields the protein CASRGLLTTDTQYF.

Here the CDR3 reads CASSWLAGGYEQYF. Written as DNA, the CDR3 is TGTGCCAGCAGCTGGCTAGCGGGGGGGTACGAGCAGTACTTC. The rearrangement joins TRBV7-8 to TRBJ2-7; 12 nucleotides agree with TRBD2. The J segment lost 4 bases and the V segment lost 4 bases, leaving 2 bases of the junction unmatched. Germline CDR1 SGHVS, CDR2 FQNEAQ. The CDR3 runs to 14 residues.

The gene calls are TRBV7-3 and TRBJ2-1, with 9 bases lining up with TRBD1. Germline CDR1 reads SGHTA; CDR2 reads FQGTGA. Unmatched junction bases numbered 6, after V lost 7 bases and J lost 2 bases. This CDR3 has 15 amino acids. CDR3 DNA: TGTGCCAGCAATCTAGGGACAGGGCCCTACAATGAGCAGTTCTTC. This codes for CASNLGTGPYNEQFF.

This CDR3 reads CATSRERKGSYNEQFF. The CDR3 bases are TGTGCCACCAGCAGAGAGAGGAAGGGGTCCTACAATGAGCAGTTCTTC. This chain uses TRBV15 with TRBJ2-1; D is possibly TRBD1 (5 bases). The V end lost 0 bases, the J end lost 1 base, and 10 bases lay between the germline ends. Per germline, CDR1 LNHNV and CDR2 YYDKDF (reference sequence). This CDR3 comprises 16 residues. The variable domain in full, with the rest retrieved from reference TRBV15 and TRBJ2-1, is DAMVIQNPRYQVTQFGKPVTLSCSQTLNHNVMYWYQQKSSQAPKLLFHYYDKDFNNEADTPDNFQSRRPNTSFCFLDIRSPGLGDTAMYLCATSRERKGSYNEQFFGPGTRLTVL.

CDR3 coding DNA: TGTGCCAGCTCTCGACCGTCAGGGGTCCTTTACGAGCAGTACTTC. Amino acids: CASSRPSGVLYEQYF. The rearrangement uses TRBV2 and TRBJ2-7; perhaps TRBD1 as D (6 bases). The germline V and J ends were trimmed by 8 bases and 4 bases, with 21 bases remaining between them. Germline values: CDR1 SNHLY, CDR2 FYNNEI. CDR3 length equals 15 residues.

This sequence joins TRBV2 and TRBJ2-7; D is perhaps TRBD2 (5 bases). CDR1 SNHLY and CDR2 FYNNEI come from the germline V gene. CDR3 length: 13 amino acids. Trimming cost V 8 bases and J 1 base, with 12 bases left between them. The CDR3 is CASWELGSYEQYF. Written as DNA, the CDR3 is TGTGCCAGCTGGGAGTTGGGTTCCTACGAGCAGTACTTC.

The chain links TRBV6-5 to TRBJ2-1; D not certain. V lost 2 bases to trimming and J lost 0 bases, with 11 bases between them. The CDR3 covers 16 residues. Germline loops: CDR1 MNHEY, CDR2 SVGAGI. The CDR3 DNA reads as TGTGCCAGCAGTTACCTTCAACTTAGCTCCTACAATGAGCAGTTCTTC. Translation: CASSYLQLSSYNEQFF.

The genes are TRBV19 and TRBJ2-5, with 8 bases that match TRBD2. J lost 1 base, V lost 3 bases, and 4 bases had no gene match. From germline, CDR1 is LNHDA and CDR2 SQIVND (reference sequence). CDR3 size: 15 residues. The CDR3 reads CASSIGGRLQETQYF. The CDR3 nucleotides read TGTGCCAGTAGTATTGGCGGGAGGCTCCAAGAGACCCAGTACTTC.

This chain links TRBV2 with TRBJ1-5; unclear D gene. CDR1 is SNHLY, CDR2 FYNNEI, per germline. V was trimmed by 2 bases and J by 2 bases, leaving 16 bases between them. The CDR3 loop spans 17 amino acids. This CDR3 is CASSESAGFDGNQPQHF. CDR3 coding DNA: TGTGCCAGCAGTGAATCGGCAGGATTTGACGGCAATCAGCCCCAGCATTTT.

CDR3 sequence (DNA): TGCGCCAGCAGCTTGGATGGGGGGCAGTTCTATGGCTACACCTTC. Its protein product is CASSLDGGQFYGYTF. This chain connects TRBV5-1 to TRBJ1-2; D is perhaps TRBD1 (6 bases). Trimming left V 0 bases short and J 4 bases short, with 13 bases between. The CDR3 loop spans 15 amino acids. Per germline, CDR1 SGHRS and CDR2 YFSETQ.

This chain uses TRBV13 with TRBJ1-1; 7 positions match TRBD1. This CDR3 has 18 amino acids. Per germline, CDR1 PRHDT and CDR2 FYEKMQ (reference sequence). Trimming cost V 1 base and J 0 bases; bases outside gene matches: 11. DNA of the CDR3: TGTGCCAGCAGCTTAGACTGGGACAGAATAGACATGAACACTGAAGCTTTCTTT. It yields the protein CASSLDWDRIDMNTEAFF.

This clone turned up a few times. The rearrangement links TRBV28 to TRBJ1-2; D gene uncertain. CDR1 is MDHEN, CDR2 SYDVKM, per germline. The CDR3 sequence is 13 residues long. V lost 1 base and J 5 bases, leaving 8 bases between the germline ends. The CDR3 region is CASSLSGKYGYTF. CDR3 nucleotides: TGTGCCAGCAGTTTATCTGGGAAGTATGGCTACACCTTC.

This clone came up a few times. The chain combines TRBV4-2 with TRBJ1-2; no reliable D call. V was clipped by 0 bases and J by 3 bases, with 11 bases between them. Looked up from germline, CDR1 is LGHNA and CDR2 is YNFKEQ. The CDR3 extends over 15 amino acids. CDR3 loop: CASSQDYRGDYGYTF. The CDR3, as DNA: TGTGCCAGCAGCCAAGATTACCGGGGAGACTATGGCTACACCTTC.

This clone has more than one count but fewer than ten. This rearrangement joins TRBV7-9 to TRBJ2-2, with TRBD2 matching 11 bases. The germline CDR1 and CDR2 sequences are SEHNR and FQNEAQ (reference sequence). The CDR3 runs to 17 residues. Trimming removed 5 bases from V and 6 bases from J; junction bases left unmatched: 11. The CDR3 here is CASSTETLAGGSGELFF. The CDR3 bases are TGTGCCAGCAGCACCGAAACCCTAGCGGGGGGCTCCGGGGAGCTGTTTTTT.

CDR3 nucleotide sequence: TGTGCCAGCAGAAATTGGGGGACCAATCAGCCCCAGCATTTT. This codes for CASRNWGTNQPQHF. The genes are TRBV28 and TRBJ1-5; tentative D call: TRBD1 (5 bases). Germline V gene lookup returns CDR1 MDHEN and CDR2 SYDVKM. The V end was cut by 6 bases, the J end by 3 bases, with 12 bases between. CDR3 length: 14 amino acids. Full variable domain (rest looked up from reference TRBV28 and TRBJ1-5): DVKVTQSSRYLVKRTGEKVFLECVQDMDHENMFWYRQDPGLGLRLIYFSYDVKMKEKGDIPEGYSVSREKKERFSLILESASTNQTSMYLCASRNWGTNQPQHFGDGTRLSIL.

The gene calls are TRBV6-1 and TRBJ1-2; D uncertain. With 8 bases removed from V and 4 bases from J, the gap between germline ends came to 8 bases. Germline loops: CDR1 MNHNS, CDR2 SASEGT. This CDR3 spans 11 amino acids. The CDR3 sequence is CASWALYGYTF. The DNA for the CDR3 is TGTGCCAGCTGGGCACTCTATGGCTACACCTTC.

The chain links TRBV6-1 to TRBJ2-1; D is unclear. CDR1 is MNHNS, CDR2 SASEGT, per germline. CDR3 length: 14 amino acids. Trimming pared 7 bases from V and 0 bases from J, leaving 10 bases between. The CDR3 nucleotides read TGTGCCAGCACGGCCCCTAACTCCTACAATGAGCAGTTCTTC. Translated: CASTAPNSYNEQFF.

Concerning this clone: A junction end diverges from the germline sequence, so it may reflect a read error. The gene calls are TRBV7-7 and TRBJ2-5; 10 positions match TRBD2. The CDR3 spans 15 residues. From germline, CDR1 is SSHAT and CDR2 FNYEAQ (reference sequence). The CDR3 nucleotides are TGTGCTAGCAGCTTTCTAGCGGGAGCCCAAGAGACCCAGTACTTC. Amino acid sequence: CASSFLAGAQETQYF.